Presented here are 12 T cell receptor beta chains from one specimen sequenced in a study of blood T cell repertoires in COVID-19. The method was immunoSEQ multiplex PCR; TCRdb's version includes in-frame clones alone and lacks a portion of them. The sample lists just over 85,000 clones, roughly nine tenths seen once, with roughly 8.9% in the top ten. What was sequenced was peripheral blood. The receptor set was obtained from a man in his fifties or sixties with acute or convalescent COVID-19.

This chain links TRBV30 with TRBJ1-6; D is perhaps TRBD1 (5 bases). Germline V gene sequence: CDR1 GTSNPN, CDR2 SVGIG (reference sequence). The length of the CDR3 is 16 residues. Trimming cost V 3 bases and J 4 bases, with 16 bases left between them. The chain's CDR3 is CAWRRGGTAYNSPLHF. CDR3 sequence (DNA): TGTGCCTGGAGACGCGGAGGGACGGCGTATAATTCACCCCTCCACTTT.

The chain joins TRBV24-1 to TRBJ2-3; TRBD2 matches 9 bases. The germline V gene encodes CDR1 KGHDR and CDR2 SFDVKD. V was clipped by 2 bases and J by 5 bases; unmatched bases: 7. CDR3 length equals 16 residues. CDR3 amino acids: CATSDSRTSVGDTQYF. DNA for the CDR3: TGTGCCACCAGTGATTCACGGACTAGCGTGGGAGATACGCAGTATTTT.

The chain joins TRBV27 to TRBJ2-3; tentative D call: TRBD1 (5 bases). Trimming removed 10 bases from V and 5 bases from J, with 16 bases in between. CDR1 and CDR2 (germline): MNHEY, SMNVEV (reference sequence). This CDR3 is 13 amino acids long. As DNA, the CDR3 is TGTGCCACCTCACGCCAGGGTATAGATACGCAGTATTTT. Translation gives CATSRQGIDTQYF.

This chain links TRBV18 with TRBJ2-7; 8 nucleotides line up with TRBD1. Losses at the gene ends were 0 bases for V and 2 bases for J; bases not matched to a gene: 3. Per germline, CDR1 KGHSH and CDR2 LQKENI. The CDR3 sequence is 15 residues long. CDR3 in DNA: TGTGCCAGCTCACCACCGTCAGGGGGCACCTACGAGCAGTACTTC. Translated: CASSPPSGGTYEQYF. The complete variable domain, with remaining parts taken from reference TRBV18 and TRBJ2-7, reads NAGVMQNPRHLVRRRGQEARLRCSPMKGHSHVYWYRQLPEEGLKFMVYLQKENIIDESGMPKERFSAEFPKEGPSILRIQQVVRGDSAAYFCASSPPSGGTYEQYFGPGTRLTVT.

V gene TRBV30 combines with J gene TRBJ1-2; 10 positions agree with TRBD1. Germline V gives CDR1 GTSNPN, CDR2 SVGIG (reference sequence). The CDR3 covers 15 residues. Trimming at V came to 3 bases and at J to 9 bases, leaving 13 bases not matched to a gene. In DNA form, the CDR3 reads TGTGCCTGGAGGCAAGACAGGGGGCCAAAAGTCAGCTACACCTTC. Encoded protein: CAWRQDRGPKVSYTF.

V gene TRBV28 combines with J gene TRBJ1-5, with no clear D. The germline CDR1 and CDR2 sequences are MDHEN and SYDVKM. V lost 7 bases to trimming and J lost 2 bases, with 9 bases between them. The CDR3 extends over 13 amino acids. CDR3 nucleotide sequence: TGTGCCAGCACCCGCGGCCGCAATCAGCCCCAGCATTTT. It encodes CASTRGRNQPQHF.

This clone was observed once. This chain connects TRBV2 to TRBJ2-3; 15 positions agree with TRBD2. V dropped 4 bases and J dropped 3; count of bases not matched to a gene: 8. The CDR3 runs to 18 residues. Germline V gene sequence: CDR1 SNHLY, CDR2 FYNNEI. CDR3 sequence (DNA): TGTGCCAGCAGTGGTCCAAGGACTAGCGGGGGGGCAACAGATACGCAGTATTTT. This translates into CASSGPRTSGGATDTQYF.

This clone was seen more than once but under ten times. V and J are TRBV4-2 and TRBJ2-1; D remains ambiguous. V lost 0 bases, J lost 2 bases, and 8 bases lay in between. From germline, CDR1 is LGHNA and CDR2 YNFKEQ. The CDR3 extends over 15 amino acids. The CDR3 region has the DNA TGTGCCAGCAGCCAAGATGGCAGGACCTACAATGAGCAGTTCTTC. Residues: CASSQDGRTYNEQFF.

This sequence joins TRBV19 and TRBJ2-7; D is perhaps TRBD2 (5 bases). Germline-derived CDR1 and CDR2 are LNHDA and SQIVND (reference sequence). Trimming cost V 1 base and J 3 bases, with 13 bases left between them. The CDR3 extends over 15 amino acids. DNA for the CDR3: TGTGCCAGTAGTATAGTTCACGGGATTTTCTACGAGCAGTACTTC. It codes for CASSIVHGIFYEQYF.

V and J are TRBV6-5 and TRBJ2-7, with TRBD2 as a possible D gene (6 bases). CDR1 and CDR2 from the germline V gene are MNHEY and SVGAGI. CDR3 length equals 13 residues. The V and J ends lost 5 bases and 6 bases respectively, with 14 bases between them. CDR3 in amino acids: CASSRLGQSEQYV. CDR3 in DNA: TGTGCCAGCAGTCGACTAGGTCAATCCGAGCAGTACGTC.

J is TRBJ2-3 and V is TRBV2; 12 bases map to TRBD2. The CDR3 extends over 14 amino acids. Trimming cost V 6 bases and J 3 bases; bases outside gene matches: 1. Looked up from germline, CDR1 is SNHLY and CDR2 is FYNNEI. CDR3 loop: CASRTSGGTDTQYF. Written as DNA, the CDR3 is TGTGCCAGCAGAACTAGCGGGGGGACAGATACGCAGTATTTT.

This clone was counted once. CDR3 protein: CSVAASAYNEQFF. The CDR3 DNA is TGCAGCGTTGCGGCTAGCGCCTACAATGAGCAGTTCTTC. The chain employs TRBV29-1 and TRBJ2-1, with D tentatively TRBD2 (6 bases). Germline values: CDR1 SQVTM, CDR2 ANQGSEA. V lost 4 bases to trimming and J lost 2 bases, with 9 bases between them. The CDR3 extends over 13 amino acids.